The rows below give T cell receptor beta chains drawn from one sample of a study of blood T cell repertoires in COVID-19. This table comes from immunoSEQ multiplex PCR, and its TCRdb copy is limited to in-frame clones, with some not included. The repertoire holds approximately 120,000 clones, about 77% seen once, with around 20% in the top ten. The sequencing input was peripheral blood. Receptor source: a man aged 80 or over with acute or convalescent COVID-19. Each CDR3 is given with its conserved first and last residue. D genes are given only for firm matches. Not every row has a clone size; where given, it reads once, few, many or a size class.

TRBV5-6	TRBJ1-1	many	.	TGTGCCAGCAGTTACCCAGGGGCGGACACTGAAGCTTTCTTT	CASSYPGADTEAFF
TRBV7-9	TRBJ2-3	.	.	TGTGCCAGCAGTCCGGCGGGTCTGGCAGATACGCAGTATTTT	CASSPAGLADTQYF
TRBV5-6	TRBJ1-1	.	.	TGTGCCAGCAGCTTCGTTGAGAGAACCGAAGCTTTCTTT	CASSFVERTEAFF
TRBV10-3	TRBJ1-2	.	.	TGTGCCATCAGTGAGTCGGCCGGGAGGGATGGCTACACCTTC	CAISESAGRDGYTF
TRBV6-1	TRBJ1-2	few	.	TGTGCCAGCAGTGAGACAGTTAACTATGGCTACACCTTC	CASSETVNYGYTF
TRBV10-3	TRBJ2-2	.	TRBD1	TGTGCCATCAGTGAGTCGGGACAGGTGACCGGGGAGCTGTTTTTT	CAISESGQVTGELFF
TRBV29-1	TRBJ2-7	.	.	TGCAGCGTTGAAGATGGCAACTACGAGCAGTACTTC	CSVEDGNYEQYF
TRBV18	TRBJ2-2	.	.	TGTGCCAGCTCACCCCAGGGGCTCACCGGGGAGCTGTTTTTT	CASSPQGLTGELFF
TRBV5-1	TRBJ1-5	.	.	TGCGCCAGCAGCTTACGGGGCAATCAGCCCCAGCATTTT	CASSLRGNQPQHF
TRBV6-6	TRBJ2-5	.	.	TGTGCCAGCAGTTATGGCGGTGAGACCCAGTACTTC	CASSYGGETQYF
TRBV5-8	TRBJ1-5	.	.	TGTGCCAGCAGCGAAGGGGGAAGGCAAGCCCAGCATTTT	CASSEGGRQAQHF
TRBV9	TRBJ2-5	.	.	TGTGCCAGCAGCGTAGCCAGGAACGGACAAGAGACCCAGTACTTC	CASSVARNGQETQYF
TRBV27	TRBJ1-2	.	.	TGTGCCAGCAGTTCGGGGGGGGGCCTAAGAGGCTACACCTTC	CASSSGGGLRGYTF
TRBV7-5	TRBJ1-4	.	.	TGTGCCAGAAGCTTAGATAGCGCCTCCGAAAAACTGTTTTTT	CARSLDSASEKLFF
TRBV5-4	TRBJ2-3	.	TRBD2	TGTGCCAGCAGCTTGACTAGCGGGGAGATGTCAGATACGCAGTATTTT	CASSLTSGEMSDTQYF
TRBV2	TRBJ2-2	many	.	TGTGCCAGCAGCCCAAGGGGGGGGCGGACCGGGGAGCTGTTTTTT	CASSPRGGRTGELFF
TRBV5-4	TRBJ2-5	.	TRBD2	TGTGCCAGCAGCTTGGGGGGACTAGCGGGGGAAGAGACCCAGTACTTC	CASSLGGLAGEETQYF
TRBV5-4	TRBJ1-6	few	TRBD1	TGTGCCAGCAGCTACGGACAGGGTAATTCACCCCTCCACTTT	CASSYGQGNSPLHF
TRBV4-2	TRBJ1-6	.	TRBD1	TGTGCCAGCAGCCAAGGTCCACAGGGGGCCTATAATTCACCCCTCCACTTT	CASSQGPQGAYNSPLHF
TRBV20-1	TRBJ2-1	.	.	TGCAGTGCTAGGGCGGTCAATGAGCAGTTCTTC	CSARAVNEQFF
TRBV30	TRBJ1-2	.	.	TGTGCCTGGAGTGTGAATCAGGGTATTGGCTACACCTTC	CAWSVNQGIGYTF
TRBV5-1	TRBJ2-2	.	.	TGCGCCAGCAGCCCTGCGGGGGCAAGCACCGGGGAGCTGTTTTTT	CASSPAGASTGELFF
TRBV29-1	TRBJ1-3	.	.	TGCAGCGCGGGGGTTAGCTCTGGAAACACCATATATTTT	CSAGVSSGNTIYF
TRBV7-8	TRBJ1-2	.	.	TGTGCCAGCAGCTTAAGCGGACTATATGGCTACACCTTC	CASSLSGLYGYTF
TRBV19	TRBJ2-2	once	.	TGTGCCAGTAGTACTCCTCTAAGGAGGGCCGGGGAGCTGTTTTTT	CASSTPLRRAGELFF
TRBV19	TRBJ2-5	.	TRBD2	TGTGCCAGTAGTAAGGGACTAGCGCCAAACCAAGAGACCCAGTACTTC	CASSKGLAPNQETQYF
TRBV7-9	TRBJ2-3	once	TRBD1	TGTGCCAGCAGCCAAGGGACAGGGGGCTTTAGCACAGATACGCAGTATTTT	CASSQGTGGFSTDTQYF
TRBV11-2	TRBJ2-7	.	TRBD1	TGTGCCAGCAGCCCCGCATCACAGGGGTCCTACGAGCAGTACTTC	CASSPASQGSYEQYF
TRBV2	TRBJ2-7	.	.	TGTGCCAGCACTATGGACTACGCCACTTACGAGCAGTACTTC	CASTMDYATYEQYF
TRBV27	TRBJ2-7	.	.	TGTGCCAGCAGTCCAATCCTGGGACTCTTAGCCTCCTACGAGCAGTACTTC	CASSPILGLLASYEQYF
TRBV6-5	TRBJ1-6	.	TRBD1	TGTGCCAGCAGGGGCGACGACAGGGTGAATTCACCCCTCCACTTT	CASRGDDRVNSPLHF
TRBV7-2	TRBJ2-5	.	.	TGTGCCAGCAGCGGGACACACCAAGAGACCCAGTACTTC	CASSGTHQETQYF
TRBV6-1	TRBJ1-2	.	.	TGTGCCAGCAGTGAAGAAGGTGACAGGCTTCCCTATGGCTACACCTTC	CASSEEGDRLPYGYTF
TRBV29-1	TRBJ2-1	.	TRBD1	TGCAGCGTTGAAGAAGGGACAGATAACTCCTACAATGAGCAGTTCTTC	CSVEEGTDNSYNEQFF
TRBV2	TRBJ2-6	.	.	TGTGCCAGCAGTGAAGACTATTCTGGTGTCAACGTCCTGACTTTC	CASSEDYSGVNVLTF
TRBV6-5	TRBJ1-5	.	.	TGTGCCAGCACCGATGGGGGGGTGGGACAGCCCCAGCATTTT	CASTDGGVGQPQHF
TRBV5-4	TRBJ2-5	once	TRBD1	TGTGCCAGCAGCACCGGGACAGGGGTTGGAGAGACCCAGTACTTC	CASSTGTGVGETQYF
TRBV5-4	TRBJ2-7	.	TRBD2	TGTGCCAGCAGCTTGGGGGCGGGGCGGGGGGAAATCTACGAGCAGTACTTC	CASSLGAGRGEIYEQYF
TRBV5-1	TRBJ1-3	.	.	TGCGCCAGCAGCTTGGCGTCAGGGGCTGGAAACACCATATATTTT	CASSLASGAGNTIYF
TRBV6-5	TRBJ1-5	.	.	TGTGCCAGCAGCCGGGGGGGGACACCTAATCAGCCCCAGCATTTT	CASSRGGTPNQPQHF
TRBV10-3	TRBJ2-7	.	TRBD1	TGTGCCATCAGTTCCCAGGGGGCAATACCCGAGCAGTACTTC	CAISSQGAIPEQYF
TRBV6-5	TRBJ2-7	.	TRBD1	TGTGCCAGCAGAAACGGACAGGGCCGGCCGGTCGAGCAGTACTTC	CASRNGQGRPVEQYF
TRBV3-1/TRBV3-2	TRBJ2-5	.	.	TGTGCCAGCAGCCAACGTGAGACCCAGTACTTC	CASSQRETQYF
TRBV5-1	TRBJ1-1	.	.	TGCGCCAGCAGCCCCACAGAAGATTACACTGAAGCTTTCTTT	CASSPTEDYTEAFF
TRBV5-6	TRBJ2-5	.	.	TGTGCCAGCAGCTGGTCCGGGGAAGAGACCCAGTACTTC	CASSWSGEETQYF
TRBV6-1	TRBJ2-7	.	.	TGTGCCAGCAGTGAAGCAGGGCAGGGGGGAAACTACGAGCAGTACTTC	CASSEAGQGGNYEQYF
TRBV7-9	TRBJ1-2	.	.	TGTGCCAGCAGCTTAGAGGGGAGGACGTACTATGGCTACACCTTC	CASSLEGRTYYGYTF
TRBV23-1	TRBJ2-5	.	TRBD1	TGCGCCAGCAGTCAAATGACTTCTCGGACAGGTTTACTAGGAGAGACCCAGTACTTC	CASSQMTSRTGLLGETQYF
TRBV11-2	TRBJ2-2	.	.	TGTGCCAGCAGCTTAAACAGGGTACCCGGGGAGCTGTTTTTT	CASSLNRVPGELFF
TRBV6-1	TRBJ1-4	few	.	TGTGCCAGCAGTGAAGCGGGGGGGAATGAAAAACTGTTTTTT	CASSEAGGNEKLFF
TRBV9	TRBJ1-5	.	.	TGTGCCAGCAGCGTAGACGGGAGCAATCAGCCCCAGCATTTT	CASSVDGSNQPQHF
TRBV5-1	TRBJ2-2	.	TRBD1	TGCGCCAGCAGCTTGCCAGGGGGCGGCACCGGGGAGCTGTTTTTT	CASSLPGGGTGELFF
TRBV15	TRBJ1-6	.	TRBD1	TGTGCCACCAGCAGACCGGGACAGGGACGGAATTCACCCCTCCACTTT	CATSRPGQGRNSPLHF